This T cell receptor beta chain derives from a study of shared clonotypes between healthy human individuals. In germline, CDR1 is WNHNN, CDR2 SYGVQD (reference sequence). J gave up 5 bases and V 4 bases, and 10 bases lay outside the gene matches. This CDR3 has 17 residues. The naive CD8 fraction comprised CD45RO-negative cells positively selected for CCR7 and excluded terminally differentiated effector memory CD45RA+ cells. This table comes from immunoSEQ multiplex PCR, and its TCRdb copy is limited to in-frame clones, with some not included. The data contain about 2 million clones, about 95% of them singletons.

This TCR derives from a young man in good health. The chain joins TRBV10-1 to TRBJ2-5, with 13 positions matching TRBD2. The sequencing input was naive CD8+ T cells sorted from blood. This chain's CDR3 is CASSGGLAGMRSETQYF. Here the CDR3 DNA reads TGCGCCAGCAGTGGGGGACTAGCGGGGATGAGGAGTGAGACCCAGTACTTC.